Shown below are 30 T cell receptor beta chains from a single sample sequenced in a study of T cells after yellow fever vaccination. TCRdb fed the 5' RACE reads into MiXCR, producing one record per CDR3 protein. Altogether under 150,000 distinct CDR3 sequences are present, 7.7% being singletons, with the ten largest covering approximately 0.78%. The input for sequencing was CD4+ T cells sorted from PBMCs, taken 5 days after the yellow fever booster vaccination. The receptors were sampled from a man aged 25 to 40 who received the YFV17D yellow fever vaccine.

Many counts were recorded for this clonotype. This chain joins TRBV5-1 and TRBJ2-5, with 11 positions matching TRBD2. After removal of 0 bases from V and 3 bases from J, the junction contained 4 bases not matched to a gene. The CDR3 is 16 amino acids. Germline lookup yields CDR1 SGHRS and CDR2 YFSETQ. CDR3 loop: CASSLVLAGEKETQYF. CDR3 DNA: TGCGCCAGCAGCTTGGTACTAGCGGGGGAGAAAGAGACCCAGTACTTC.

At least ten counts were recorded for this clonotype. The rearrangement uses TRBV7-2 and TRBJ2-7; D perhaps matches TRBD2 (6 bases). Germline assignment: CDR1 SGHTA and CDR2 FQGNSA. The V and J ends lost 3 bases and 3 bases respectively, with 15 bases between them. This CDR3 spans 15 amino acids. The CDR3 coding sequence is TGTGCCAGCAGCTTTGACGGGAGTGGCTTCTACGAGCAGTACTTC. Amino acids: CASSFDGSGFYEQYF.

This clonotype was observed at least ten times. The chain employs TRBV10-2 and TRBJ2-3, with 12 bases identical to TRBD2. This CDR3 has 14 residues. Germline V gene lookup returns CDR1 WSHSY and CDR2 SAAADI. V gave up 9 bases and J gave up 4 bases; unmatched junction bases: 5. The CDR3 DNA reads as TGCGCCAGTAGGACTAGCGGGATTGCAGATACGCAGTATTTT. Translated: CASRTSGIADTQYF.

CDR3 sequence (DNA): TGTGCCAGCAGCCCTGGGAAGGACGGACGCAATCAGCCCCAGCATTTT. Encoded protein: CASSPGKDGRNQPQHF. V is TRBV7-2 and J is TRBJ1-5; D gene ambiguous. The CDR3 totals 16 residues. Germline values: CDR1 SGHTA, CDR2 FQGNSA. V shed 5 bases and J shed 2 bases, with 16 bases lying between them.

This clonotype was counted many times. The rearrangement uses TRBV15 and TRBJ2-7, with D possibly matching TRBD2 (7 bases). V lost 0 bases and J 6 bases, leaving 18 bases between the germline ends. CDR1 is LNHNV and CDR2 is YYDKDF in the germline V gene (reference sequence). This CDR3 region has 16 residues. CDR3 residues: CATSRDRLGGGVEQYF. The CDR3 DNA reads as TGTGCCACCAGCAGAGATAGGCTAGGGGGGGGAGTCGAGCAGTACTTC.

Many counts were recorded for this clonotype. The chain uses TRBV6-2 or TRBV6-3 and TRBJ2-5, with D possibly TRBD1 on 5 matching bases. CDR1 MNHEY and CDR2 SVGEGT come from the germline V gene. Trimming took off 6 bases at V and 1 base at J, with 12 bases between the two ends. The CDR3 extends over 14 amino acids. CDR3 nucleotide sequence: TGTGCCAGCAGCCCCACAGGTTCCCAAGAGACCCAGTACTTC. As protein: CASSPTGSQETQYF.

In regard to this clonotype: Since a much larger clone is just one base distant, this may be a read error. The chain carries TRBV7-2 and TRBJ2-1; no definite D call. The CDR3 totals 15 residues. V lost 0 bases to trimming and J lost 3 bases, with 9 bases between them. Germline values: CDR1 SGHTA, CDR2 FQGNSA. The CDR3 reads CASSLASSNYNEQFF. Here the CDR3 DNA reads TGTGCCAGCAGCTTAGCGTCTAGTAACTACAATGAGCAGTTCTTC. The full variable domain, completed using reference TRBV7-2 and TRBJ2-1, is GAGVSQSPSNKVTEKGKDVELRCDPISGHTALYWYRQSLGQGLEFLIYFQGNSAPDKSGLPSDRFSAERTGGSVSTLTIQRTQQEDSAVYLCASSLASSNYNEQFFGPGTRLTVL.

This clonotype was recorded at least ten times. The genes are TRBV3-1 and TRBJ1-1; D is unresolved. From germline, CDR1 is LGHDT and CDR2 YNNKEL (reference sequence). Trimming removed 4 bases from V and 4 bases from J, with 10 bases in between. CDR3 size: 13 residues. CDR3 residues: CASSPTRSTEAFF. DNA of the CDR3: TGTGCCAGCAGCCCGACACGAAGCACTGAAGCTTTCTTT.

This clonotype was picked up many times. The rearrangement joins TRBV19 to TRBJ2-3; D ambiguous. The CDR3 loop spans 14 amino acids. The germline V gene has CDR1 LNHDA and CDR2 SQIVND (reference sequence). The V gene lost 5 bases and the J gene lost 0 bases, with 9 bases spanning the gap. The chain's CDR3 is CASSWSSSTDTQYF. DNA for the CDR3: TGTGCCAGTAGTTGGTCTTCTAGCACAGATACGCAGTATTTT.

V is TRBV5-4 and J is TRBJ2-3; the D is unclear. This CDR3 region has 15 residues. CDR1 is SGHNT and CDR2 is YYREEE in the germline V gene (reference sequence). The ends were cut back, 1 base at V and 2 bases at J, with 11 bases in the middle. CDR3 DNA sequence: TGTGCCAGCAGCTTGCCTCTAGGGTCCACAGATACGCAGTATTTT. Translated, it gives CASSLPLGSTDTQYF.

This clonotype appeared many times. CDR3 sequence reads: CASSLDSGPPAGTQYF. The CDR3 nucleotides read TGCGCCAGCAGCTTGGATAGCGGCCCCCCCGCTGGGACCCAGTACTTC. V gene TRBV5-1 combines with J gene TRBJ2-5; TRBD2 might be the D (6 bases). V dropped 0 bases and J dropped 7 bases, with 19 bases sitting between them. The CDR3 sequence is 16 residues long. Germline V CDR1 and CDR2: SGHRS, YFSETQ.

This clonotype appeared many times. CDR3 in amino acids: CIPAGQGESPLHF. CDR3 coding DNA: TGCATACCAGCGGGACAGGGTGAATCACCCCTCCACTTT. This chain links TRBV20-1 with TRBJ1-6; 9 bases map to TRBD1. The germline V gene has CDR1 DFQATT and CDR2 SNEGSKA (reference sequence). CDR3 length: 13 amino acids.

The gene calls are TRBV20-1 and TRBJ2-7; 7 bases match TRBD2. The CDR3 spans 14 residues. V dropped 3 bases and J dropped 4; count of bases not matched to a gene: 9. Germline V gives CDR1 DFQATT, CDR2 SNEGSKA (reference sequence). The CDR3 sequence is CSARGGSPPYEQYF. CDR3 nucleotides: TGCAGTGCTAGGGGGGGGAGCCCACCTTACGAGCAGTACTTC.

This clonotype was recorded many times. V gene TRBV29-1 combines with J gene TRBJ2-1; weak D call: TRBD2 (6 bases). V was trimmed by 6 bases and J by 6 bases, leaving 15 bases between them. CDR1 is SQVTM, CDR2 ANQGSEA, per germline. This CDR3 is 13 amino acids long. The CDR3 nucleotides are TGCAGCGTCCTAGAACTAGCTGCCAATGAGCAGTTCTTC. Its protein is CSVLELAANEQFF.

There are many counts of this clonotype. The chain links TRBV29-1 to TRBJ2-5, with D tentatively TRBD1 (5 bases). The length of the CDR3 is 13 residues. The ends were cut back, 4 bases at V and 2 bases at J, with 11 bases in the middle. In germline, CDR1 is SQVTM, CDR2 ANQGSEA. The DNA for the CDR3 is TGCAGCGTTGCTCAGGGCCTACAAGAGACCCAGTACTTC. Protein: CSVAQGLQETQYF. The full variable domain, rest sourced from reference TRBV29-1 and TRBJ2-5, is SAVISQKPSRDICQRGTSLTIQCQVDSQVTMMFWYRQQPGQSLTLIATANQGSEATYESGFVIDKFPISRPNLTFSTLTVSNMSPEDSSIYLCSVAQGLQETQYFGPGTRLLVL.

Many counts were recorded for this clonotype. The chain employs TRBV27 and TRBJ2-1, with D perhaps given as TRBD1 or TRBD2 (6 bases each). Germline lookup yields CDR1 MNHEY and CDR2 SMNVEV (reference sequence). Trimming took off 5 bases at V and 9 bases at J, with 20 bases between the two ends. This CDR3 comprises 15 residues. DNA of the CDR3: TGTGCCAGCAGTACAGGGACTGGGAGGCGCAGTGAGCAGTTCTTC. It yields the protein CASSTGTGRRSEQFF.

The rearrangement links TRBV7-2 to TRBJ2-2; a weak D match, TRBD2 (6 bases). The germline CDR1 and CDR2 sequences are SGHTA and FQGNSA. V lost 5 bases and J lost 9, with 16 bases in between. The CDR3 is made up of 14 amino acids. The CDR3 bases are TGTGCCAGCAGCACCGGAGGCGGGATCCGGGAGCTGTTTTTT. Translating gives CASSTGGGIRELFF.

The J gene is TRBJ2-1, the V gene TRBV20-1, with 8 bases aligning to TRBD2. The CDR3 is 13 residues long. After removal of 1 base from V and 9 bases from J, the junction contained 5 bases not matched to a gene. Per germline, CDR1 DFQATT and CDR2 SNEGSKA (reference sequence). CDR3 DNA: TGCAGTGCTAGAGCAAGGACTAGCCTTGAGCAGTTCTTC. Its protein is CSARARTSLEQFF.

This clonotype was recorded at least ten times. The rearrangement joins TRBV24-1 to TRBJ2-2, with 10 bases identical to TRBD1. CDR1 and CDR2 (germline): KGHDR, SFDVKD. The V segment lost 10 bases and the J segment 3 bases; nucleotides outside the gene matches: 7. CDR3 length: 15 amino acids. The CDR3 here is CATHAGTGDTGELFF. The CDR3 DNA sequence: TGTGCCACACATGCCGGGACAGGGGACACCGGGGAGCTGTTTTTT.

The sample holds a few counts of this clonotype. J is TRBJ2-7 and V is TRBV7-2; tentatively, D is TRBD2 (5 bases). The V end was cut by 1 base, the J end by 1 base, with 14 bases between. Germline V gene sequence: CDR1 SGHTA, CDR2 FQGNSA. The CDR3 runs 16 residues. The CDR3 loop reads CASSLGLSAGSYEQYF. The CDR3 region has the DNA TGTGCCAGCAGCTTAGGACTCTCGGCGGGTTCCTACGAGCAGTACTTC. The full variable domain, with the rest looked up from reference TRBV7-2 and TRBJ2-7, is GAGVSQSPSNKVTEKGKDVELRCDPISGHTALYWYRQSLGQGLEFLIYFQGNSAPDKSGLPSDRFSAERTGGSVSTLTIQRTQQEDSAVYLCASSLGLSAGSYEQYFGPGTRLTVT.

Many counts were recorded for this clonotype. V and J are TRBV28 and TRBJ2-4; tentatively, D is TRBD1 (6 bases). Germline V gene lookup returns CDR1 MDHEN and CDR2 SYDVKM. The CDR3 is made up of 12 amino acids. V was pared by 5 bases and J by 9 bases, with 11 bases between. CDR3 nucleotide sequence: TGTGCCAGCAGTCAAGAAGGGGGCATTCAGTACTTC. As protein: CASSQEGGIQYF.

This CDR3 reads CASSPQQGGYEQYF. CDR3 nucleotide sequence: TGTGCCAGCAGTCCACAACAAGGGGGCTACGAGCAGTACTTC. The gene calls are TRBV7-2 and TRBJ2-7; D is perhaps TRBD1 (6 bases). CDR1 SGHTA and CDR2 FQGNSA come from the germline V gene. The CDR3 extends over 14 amino acids. V was clipped by 6 bases and J by 3 bases, with 15 bases between them.

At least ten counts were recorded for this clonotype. CDR3 DNA: TGTGCCAGCGGGCTAGTAGGAAGCACAGATACGCAGTATTTT. Its protein product is CASGLVGSTDTQYF. The chain joins TRBV5-6 to TRBJ2-3; D unclear. Germline V CDR1 and CDR2: SGHDT, YYEEEE. Trimming stripped 7 bases from V and 0 bases from J, with 12 bases between. The CDR3 contains 14 residues.

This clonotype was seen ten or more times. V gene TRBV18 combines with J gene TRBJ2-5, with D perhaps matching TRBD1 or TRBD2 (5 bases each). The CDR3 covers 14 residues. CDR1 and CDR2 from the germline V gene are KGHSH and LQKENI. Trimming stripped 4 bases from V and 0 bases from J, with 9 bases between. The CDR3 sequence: CASSRGLDQETQYF. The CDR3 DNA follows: TGTGCCAGCTCACGGGGGTTGGACCAAGAGACCCAGTACTTC.

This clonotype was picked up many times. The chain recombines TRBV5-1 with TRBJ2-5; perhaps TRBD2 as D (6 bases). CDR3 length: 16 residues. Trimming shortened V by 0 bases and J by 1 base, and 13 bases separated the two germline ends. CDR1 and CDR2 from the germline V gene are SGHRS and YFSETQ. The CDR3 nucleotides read TGCGCCAGCAGCTTGGGTGCCAGGCGGGGCCAAGAGACCCAGTACTTC. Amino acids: CASSLGARRGQETQYF.

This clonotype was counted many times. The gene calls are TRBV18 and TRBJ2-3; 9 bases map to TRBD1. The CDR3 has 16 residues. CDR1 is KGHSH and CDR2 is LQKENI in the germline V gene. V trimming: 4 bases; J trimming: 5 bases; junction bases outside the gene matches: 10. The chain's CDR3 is CASSLDRQGGRDTQYF. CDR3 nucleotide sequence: TGTGCCAGCTCACTCGACAGACAGGGGGGCCGAGATACGCAGTATTTT.

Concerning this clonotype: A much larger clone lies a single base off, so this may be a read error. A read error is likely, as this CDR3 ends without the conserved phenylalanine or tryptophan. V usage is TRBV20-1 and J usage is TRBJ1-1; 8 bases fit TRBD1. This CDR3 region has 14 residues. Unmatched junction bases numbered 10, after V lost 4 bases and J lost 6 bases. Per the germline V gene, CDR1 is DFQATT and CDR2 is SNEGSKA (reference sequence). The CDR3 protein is CSATRTGPSAEAFY. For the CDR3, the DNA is TGCAGTGCTACACGGACAGGGCCAAGCGCTGAAGCTTTCTAT.

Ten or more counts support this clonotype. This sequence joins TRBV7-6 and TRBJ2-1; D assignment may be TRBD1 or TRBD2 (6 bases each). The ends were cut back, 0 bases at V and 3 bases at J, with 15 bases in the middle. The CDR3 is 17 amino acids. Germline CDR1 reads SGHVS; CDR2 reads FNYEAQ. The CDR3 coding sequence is TGTGCCAGCAGCTTAGCGCTTAGGGGGGCCCGCTACAATGAGCAGTTCTTC. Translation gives CASSLALRGARYNEQFF.

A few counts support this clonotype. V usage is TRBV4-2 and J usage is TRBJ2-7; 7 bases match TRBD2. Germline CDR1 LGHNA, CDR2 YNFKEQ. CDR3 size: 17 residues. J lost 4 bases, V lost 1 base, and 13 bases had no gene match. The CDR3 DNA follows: TGTGCCAGCAGCCAAGCGATGACGGGGGGTGGGTCTTACGAGCAGTACTTC. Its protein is CASSQAMTGGGSYEQYF.

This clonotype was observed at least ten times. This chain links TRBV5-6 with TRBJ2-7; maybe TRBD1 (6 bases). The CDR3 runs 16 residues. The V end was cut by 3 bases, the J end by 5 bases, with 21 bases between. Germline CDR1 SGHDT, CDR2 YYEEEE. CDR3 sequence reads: CASSSPQGRFSHEQYF. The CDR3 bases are TGTGCCAGCAGCTCCCCCCAGGGGCGTTTTTCCCACGAGCAGTACTTC.